This T cell receptor (beta chain) was captured by sequencing in a study of blood T cell repertoires in COVID-19. Study context: Spain, Italy and the United States supplied samples that represented acute and convalescent COVID-19.

Original data processing: Nucleated cell counts were estimated from reference gene primer amplification. The repertoire was sequenced with immunoSEQ multiplex PCR; TCRdb's copy has only in-frame clones and lacks some. V and J calls and clone size follow that table, whereas D and trimming were derived from the DNA. The table shows hundreds of thousands of clones, with around 87% occurring only once. Grouping used clinical history reported by participants in a survey and questionnaire. The J segment lost 5 bases and the V segment lost 11 bases, leaving 12 bases of the junction unmatched. CDR1 and CDR2 (germline): MNHNY, SVGAGI (reference sequence). The CDR3 is 14 residues long.

V is TRBV6-6 and J is TRBJ1-2, with 9 bases aligning to TRBD1. The sequence derives from a woman younger than 30 with acute COVID-19. Material for sequencing was PBMCs or T cells enriched from blood (not recorded which). This chain's CDR3 is CAGRLSGQGYGYTF. In DNA form, the CDR3 reads TGTGCCGGACGCCTCTCGGGACAGGGATATGGCTACACCTTC.